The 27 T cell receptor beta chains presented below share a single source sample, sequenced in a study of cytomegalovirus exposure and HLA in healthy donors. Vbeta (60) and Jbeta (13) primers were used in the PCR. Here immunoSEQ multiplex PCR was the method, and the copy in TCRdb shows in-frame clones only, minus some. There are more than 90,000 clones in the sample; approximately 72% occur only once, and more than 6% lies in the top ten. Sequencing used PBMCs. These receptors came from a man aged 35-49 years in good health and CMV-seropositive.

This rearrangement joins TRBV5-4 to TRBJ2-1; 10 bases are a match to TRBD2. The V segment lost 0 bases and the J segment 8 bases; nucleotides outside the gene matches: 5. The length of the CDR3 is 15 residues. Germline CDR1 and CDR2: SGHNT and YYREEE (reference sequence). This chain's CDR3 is CASSLGLAGADEQFF. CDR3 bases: TGTGCCAGCAGCTTGGGGCTAGCGGGGGCCGATGAGCAGTTCTTC. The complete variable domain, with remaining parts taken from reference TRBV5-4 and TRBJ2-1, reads ETGVTQSPTHLIKTRGQQVTLRCSSQSGHNTVSWYQQALGQGPQFIFQYYREEENGRGNFPPRFSGLQFPNYSSELNVNALELDDSALYLCASSLGLAGADEQFFGPGTRLTVL.

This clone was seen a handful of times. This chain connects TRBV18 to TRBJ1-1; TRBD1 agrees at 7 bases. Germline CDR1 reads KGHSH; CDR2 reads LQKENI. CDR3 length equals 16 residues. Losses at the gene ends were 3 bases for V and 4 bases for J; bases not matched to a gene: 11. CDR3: CASSPSAGGLGTEAFF. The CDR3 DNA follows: TGTGCCAGCTCACCCTCGGCAGGGGGACTTGGCACTGAAGCTTTCTTT.

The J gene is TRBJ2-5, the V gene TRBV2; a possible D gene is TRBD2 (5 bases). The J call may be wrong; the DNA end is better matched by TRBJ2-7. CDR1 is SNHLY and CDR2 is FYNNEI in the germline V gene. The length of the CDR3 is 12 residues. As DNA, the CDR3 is TGTGCCAGCAGAACCGAGGGTTCCGAGCAGTACTTC. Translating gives CASRTEGSEQYF.

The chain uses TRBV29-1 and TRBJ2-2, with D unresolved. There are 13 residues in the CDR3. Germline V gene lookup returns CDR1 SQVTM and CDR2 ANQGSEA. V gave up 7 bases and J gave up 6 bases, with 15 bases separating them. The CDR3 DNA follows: TGCAGCGCGTTGGCCCCCCATGCCGGGGAGCTGTTTTTT. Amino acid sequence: CSALAPHAGELFF.

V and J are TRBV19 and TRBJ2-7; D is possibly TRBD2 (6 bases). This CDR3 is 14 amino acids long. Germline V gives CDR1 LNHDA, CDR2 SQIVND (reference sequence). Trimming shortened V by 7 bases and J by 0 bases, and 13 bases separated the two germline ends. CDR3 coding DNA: TGTGCCAGTAAAAGGGAGGCGGGCTCCTACGAGCAGTACTTC. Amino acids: CASKREAGSYEQYF.

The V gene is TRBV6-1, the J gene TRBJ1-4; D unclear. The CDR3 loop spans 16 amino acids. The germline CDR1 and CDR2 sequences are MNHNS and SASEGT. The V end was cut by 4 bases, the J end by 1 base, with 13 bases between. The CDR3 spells CASSVLRSLTNEKLFF. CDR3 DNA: TGTGCCAGCAGTGTTCTTCGCAGTTTAACTAATGAAAAACTGTTTTTT.

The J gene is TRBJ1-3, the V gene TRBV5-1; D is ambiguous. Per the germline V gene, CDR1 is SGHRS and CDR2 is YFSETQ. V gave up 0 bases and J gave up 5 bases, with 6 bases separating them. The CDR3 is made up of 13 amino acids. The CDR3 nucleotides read TGCGCCAGCAGCTTGGAACAGAGAAACACCATATATTTT. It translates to CASSLEQRNTIYF.

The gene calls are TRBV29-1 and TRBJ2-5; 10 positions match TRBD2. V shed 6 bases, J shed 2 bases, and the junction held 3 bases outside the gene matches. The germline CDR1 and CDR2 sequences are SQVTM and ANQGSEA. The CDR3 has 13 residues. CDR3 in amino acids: CSVVLAGQETQYF. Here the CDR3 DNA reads TGCAGCGTAGTACTAGCGGGACAAGAGACCCAGTACTTC.

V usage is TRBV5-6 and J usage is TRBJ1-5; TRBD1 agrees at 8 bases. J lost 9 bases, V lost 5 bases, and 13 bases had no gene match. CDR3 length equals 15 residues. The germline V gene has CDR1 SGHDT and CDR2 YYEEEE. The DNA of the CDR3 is TGTGCCAGCAGTCGGCAGGGGGCCGGCTTTGTGCCCCAGCATTTT. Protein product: CASSRQGAGFVPQHF.

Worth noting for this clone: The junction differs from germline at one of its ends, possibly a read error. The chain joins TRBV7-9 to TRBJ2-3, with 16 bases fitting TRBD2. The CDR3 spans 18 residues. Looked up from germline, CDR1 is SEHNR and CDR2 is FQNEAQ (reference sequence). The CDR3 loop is CSSSLGLAGGAYTDTQYF. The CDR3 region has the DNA TGTTCCAGCAGCTTGGGACTAGCGGGGGGGGCCTACACAGATACGCAGTATTTT.

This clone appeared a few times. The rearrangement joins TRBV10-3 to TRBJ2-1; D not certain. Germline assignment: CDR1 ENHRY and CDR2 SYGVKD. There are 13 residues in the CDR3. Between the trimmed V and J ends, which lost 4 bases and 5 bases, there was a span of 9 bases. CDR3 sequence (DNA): TGTGCCATCAGTGTAAACAGAAACAATGAGCAGTTCTTC. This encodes CAISVNRNNEQFF.

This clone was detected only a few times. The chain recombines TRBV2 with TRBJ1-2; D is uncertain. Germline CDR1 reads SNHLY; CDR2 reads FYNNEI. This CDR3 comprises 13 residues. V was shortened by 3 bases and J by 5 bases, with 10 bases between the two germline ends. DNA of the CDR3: TGTGCCAGCAGTGATTCAGTTTATTATGGCTACACCTTC. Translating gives CASSDSVYYGYTF.

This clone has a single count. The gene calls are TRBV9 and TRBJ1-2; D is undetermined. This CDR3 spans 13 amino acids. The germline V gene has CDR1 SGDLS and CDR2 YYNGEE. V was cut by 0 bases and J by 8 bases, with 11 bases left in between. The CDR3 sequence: CASSVDGGLGYTF. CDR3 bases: TGTGCCAGCAGCGTAGACGGCGGACTGGGCTACACCTTC.

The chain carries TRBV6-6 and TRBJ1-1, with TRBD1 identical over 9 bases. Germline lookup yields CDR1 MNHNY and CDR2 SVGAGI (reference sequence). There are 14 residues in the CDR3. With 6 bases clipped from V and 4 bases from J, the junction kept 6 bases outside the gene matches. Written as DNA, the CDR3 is TGTGCCAGCAGCAGGGGGACAGGGACCACTGAAGCTTTCTTT. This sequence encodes CASSRGTGTTEAFF.

Here the CDR3 reads CASSLVAGDPTGELFF. DNA for the CDR3: TGTGCCAGCAGCTTAGTAGCGGGGGATCCCACCGGGGAGCTGTTTTTT. This chain connects TRBV7-9 to TRBJ2-2; TRBD2 matches 9 bases. The CDR3 spans 16 residues. Germline lookup yields CDR1 SEHNR and CDR2 FQNEAQ (reference sequence). V shed 1 base, J shed 4 bases, and the junction held 4 bases outside the gene matches.

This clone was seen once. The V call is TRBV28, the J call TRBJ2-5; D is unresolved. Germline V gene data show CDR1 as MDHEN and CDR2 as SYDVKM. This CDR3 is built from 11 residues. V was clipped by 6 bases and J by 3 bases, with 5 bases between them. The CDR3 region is CASRLEETQYF. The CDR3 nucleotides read TGTGCCAGCAGACTTGAAGAGACCCAGTACTTC.

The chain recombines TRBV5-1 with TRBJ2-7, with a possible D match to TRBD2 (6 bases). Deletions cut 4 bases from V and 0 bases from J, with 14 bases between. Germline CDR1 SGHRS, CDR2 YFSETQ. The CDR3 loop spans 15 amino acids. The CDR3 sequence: CASSPEGRSSYEQYF. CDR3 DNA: TGCGCCAGCAGCCCGGAGGGACGAAGCTCCTACGAGCAGTACTTC.

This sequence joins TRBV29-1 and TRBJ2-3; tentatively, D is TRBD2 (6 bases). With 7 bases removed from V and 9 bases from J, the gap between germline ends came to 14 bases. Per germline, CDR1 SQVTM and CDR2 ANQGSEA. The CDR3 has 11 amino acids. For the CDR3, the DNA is TGCAGCGAGACGAGGCTAGCGACGCAGTATTTT. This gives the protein CSETRLATQYF.

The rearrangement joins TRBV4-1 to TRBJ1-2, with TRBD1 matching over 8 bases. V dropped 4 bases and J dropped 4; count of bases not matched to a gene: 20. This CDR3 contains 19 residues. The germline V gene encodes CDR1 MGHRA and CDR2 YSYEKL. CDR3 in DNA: TGCGCCAGCAGCCCCCGGGGCAGGGGGCGCATTCGGGGGACCTATGGCTACACCTTC. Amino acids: CASSPRGRGRIRGTYGYTF.

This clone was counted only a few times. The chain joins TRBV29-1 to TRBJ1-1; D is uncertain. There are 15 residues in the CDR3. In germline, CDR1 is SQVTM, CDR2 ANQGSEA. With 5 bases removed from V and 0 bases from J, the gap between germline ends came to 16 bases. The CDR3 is CSVFTLASMNTEAFF. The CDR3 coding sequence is TGCAGCGTTTTTACATTAGCCTCCATGAACACTGAAGCTTTCTTT.

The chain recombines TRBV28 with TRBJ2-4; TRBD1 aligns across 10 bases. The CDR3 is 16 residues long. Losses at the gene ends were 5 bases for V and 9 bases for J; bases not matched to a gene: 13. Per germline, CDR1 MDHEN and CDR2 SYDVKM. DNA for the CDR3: TGTGCCAGCAGTCTAGGACAGGGGGTAACACAAGTCATTCAGTACTTC. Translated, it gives CASSLGQGVTQVIQYF.

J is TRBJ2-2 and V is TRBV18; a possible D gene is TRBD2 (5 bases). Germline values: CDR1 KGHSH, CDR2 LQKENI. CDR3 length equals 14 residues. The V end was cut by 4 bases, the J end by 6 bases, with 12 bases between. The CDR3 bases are TGTGCCAGCTCACGGGAGCCGGAATCCGGGGAGCTGTTTTTT. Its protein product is CASSREPESGELFF.

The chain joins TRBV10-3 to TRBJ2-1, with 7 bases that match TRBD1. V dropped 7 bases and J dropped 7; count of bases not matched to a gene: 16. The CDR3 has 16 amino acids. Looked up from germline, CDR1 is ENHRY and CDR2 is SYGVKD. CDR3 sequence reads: CAIIGDRALSRNEQFF. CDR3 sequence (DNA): TGTGCCATCATCGGAGACAGGGCCCTATCTCGGAATGAGCAGTTCTTC.

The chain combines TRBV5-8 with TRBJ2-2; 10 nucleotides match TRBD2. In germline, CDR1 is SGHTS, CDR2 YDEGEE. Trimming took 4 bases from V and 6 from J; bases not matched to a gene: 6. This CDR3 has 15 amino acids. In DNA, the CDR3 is TGTGCCAGCAGCCCTTGGACTAGCGGTGCCGGGGAGCTGTTTTTT. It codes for CASSPWTSGAGELFF.

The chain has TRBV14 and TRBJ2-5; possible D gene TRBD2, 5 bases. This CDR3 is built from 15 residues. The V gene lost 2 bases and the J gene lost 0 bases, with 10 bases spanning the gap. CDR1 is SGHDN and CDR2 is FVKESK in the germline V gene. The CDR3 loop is CASSQTAEYQETQYF. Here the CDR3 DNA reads TGTGCCAGCAGCCAAACAGCGGAGTACCAAGAGACCCAGTACTTC.

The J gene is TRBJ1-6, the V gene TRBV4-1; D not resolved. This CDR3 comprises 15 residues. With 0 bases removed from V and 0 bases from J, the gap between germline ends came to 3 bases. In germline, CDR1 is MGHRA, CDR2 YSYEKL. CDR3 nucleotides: TGCGCCAGCAGCCAAGAGAGCTCCTATAATTCACCCCTCCACTTT. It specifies CASSQESSYNSPLHF.

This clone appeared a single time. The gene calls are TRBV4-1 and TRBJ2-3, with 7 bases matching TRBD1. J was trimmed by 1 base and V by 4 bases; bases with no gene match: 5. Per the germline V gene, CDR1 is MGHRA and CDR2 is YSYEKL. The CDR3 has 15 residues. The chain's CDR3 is CASSLQGRGTDTQYF. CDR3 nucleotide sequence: TGCGCCAGCAGCCTACAGGGGAGAGGCACAGATACGCAGTATTTT.